This T cell receptor (beta chain) was sequenced for a study of regulatory and conventional T cells in RAG deficiency (dated 2017 in TCRdb). For context, the study as a whole: The study used high-throughput TCR beta sequencing to compare repertoire diversity and composition of Treg, conventional CD4+ and CD8+ T cells between RAG-deficient patients and healthy controls.

With regard to this clone: Its antigen target is currently unknown. The input lacks base qualities; no much larger clone sits a single base away.

Findings and caveats that apply to the study as a whole: Shorter CDR3 lengths were found in all patient T-cell subsets, and >90% Treg-Tconv repertoire overlap at nucleotide and amino acid level was observed in Omenn syndrome patients. For some subjects, some T-cell subset analyses were not performed. RAG-deficient patients showed markedly lower Shannon entropy and higher Simpson indices than control T-cell subpopulations. Unique TCR beta sequences from Treg cells were roughly 110-fold fewer in Omenn syndrome and CID/AS patients than controls, versus approximately 10-fold for other subsets. Sorted CD25-high CD127-low cells from Omenn syndrome patients may represent peripherally activated cells rather than bona fide Treg cells.

The library was prepared using the immunoSEQ multiplex PCR assay. Rearranged TCR beta chain products were amplified from genomic DNA of sorted T-cell subsets and sequenced. As for the original processing: Repertoire diversity of productive TCR beta rearrangements was quantified using Shannon entropy and Simpson indices. To gauge clonal expansion, the frequencies of the 100 most abundant productive TCR beta clonotypes among total reads were added together. The TRB repertoires were scored with a self-reactivity index that is based on amino acid usage at CDR3beta positions 6 and 7. Two-way ANOVA was used for repertoire analyses, and Student t or Mann-Whitney tests were used for flow cytometric analyses. The immuneACCESS repertoire file appears here via TCRdb, limited to in-frame rearrangements. These files lack a portion of the clones; in checked studies, under half of the deficit traces to unresolved V genes, and the cause of the others is not known. V, J and clone size derive from that table, while D and trimming were established from the DNA sequence. The table for this sample lists under 45,000 clones; roughly 76% of them were counted only once. The ten largest account for 3% to 4% of the sample.

Before genomic DNA was extracted, conventional CD4+ T cells were isolated from blood as CD25-low CD127-high cells. Repertoire analyses used several healthy control donors as the comparison group. V is clipped by 6 bases and J by 8 bases, and the sequence between their germline boundaries is 10 bases long. The germline V gene encodes CDR1 MDHEN and CDR2 SYDVKM. The cysteine opens and the phenylalanine closes a CDR3 of 12 amino acids. Of all the DNA, just the CDR3 is kept, 36 bases in frame from base 1. A further study also used this sample, focusing on regulatory T cells. As described in the second report: In the multiplex PCR, 52 forward TRBV primers and 13 reverse TRBJ primers were used, and assay-based and computational corrections were applied for amplification bias. Repertoires from patients had restricted unique TRB V-J pairs and skewed V and J gene usage, with the strongest effect in regulatory T cells. The study compared T-cell receptor beta repertoires of sorted regulatory, conventional CD4+ and CD8+ T cells in CD3G-deficient patients with those in healthy controls. Ficoll density separation was used to isolate peripheral blood mononuclear cells. Rearranged TRB loci were amplified from genomic DNA by multiplex PCR within the immunoSEQ assay. Sequencing of the TRB amplicons was done on an Illumina HiSeq platform. Raw sequences were error-filtered and aligned to reference gene sequences by custom algorithms and were subsequently analyzed with the immunoSEQ online tools. Frequencies of productive and nonproductive TRB rearrangements were evaluated among both unique and total sequences. For group comparisons, t tests, Mann-Whitney tests or two-way ANOVA were performed in Prism software.

The sequence joins TRBV28 to TRBJ1-4, and TRBD1 may be the D gene, going by 6 matching bases. Sequenced sample: CD4+ effector T cells sorted from blood. This receptor was obtained from a human donor in good health. The CDR3 is CASRGHFEKLFF. At the DNA level, the sequence is TGTGCCAGCAGGGGACATTTCGAAAAACTGTTTTTT. The entire variable domain, with the stretches around the CDR3 drawn from the reference TRBV28 and TRBJ1-4 proteins, is DVKVTQSSRYLVKRTGEKVFLECVQDMDHENMFWYRQDPGLGLRLIYFSYDVKMKEKGDIPEGYSVSREKKERFSLILESASTNQTSMYLCASRGHFEKLFFGSGTQLSVL.